The clone carrying this T cell receptor beta chain was counted once. The sample comes from a study of OX40 agonist ivuxolimab in advanced cancers. Study information: The patients received ivuxolimab by intravenous route every 2 weeks at 0.01 to 10 mg/kg.

Assay: immunoSEQ multiplex PCR; the TCRdb copy retains only in-frame clones and omits some. This table holds around 30,000 clones, approximately 90% found once. The CDR3 length is 15 residues. The V gene lost 0 bases and the J gene lost 4 bases, with 12 bases spanning the gap. Looked up from germline, CDR1 is MGHRA and CDR2 is YSYEKL. The V call is TRBV4-1, the J call TRBJ2-5; no firm D call. This TCR was sampled from an adult with an advanced solid tumor such as melanoma, head and neck, liver or kidney cancer. The source material was CD4+ or CD8+ T cells sorted from blood, sampled in a trial of the OX40 agonist ivuxolimab. The CDR3 is CASSQDPGRRETQYF. In DNA form, the CDR3 reads TGCGCCAGCAGCCAAGATCCAGGACGGAGAGAGACCCAGTACTTC.